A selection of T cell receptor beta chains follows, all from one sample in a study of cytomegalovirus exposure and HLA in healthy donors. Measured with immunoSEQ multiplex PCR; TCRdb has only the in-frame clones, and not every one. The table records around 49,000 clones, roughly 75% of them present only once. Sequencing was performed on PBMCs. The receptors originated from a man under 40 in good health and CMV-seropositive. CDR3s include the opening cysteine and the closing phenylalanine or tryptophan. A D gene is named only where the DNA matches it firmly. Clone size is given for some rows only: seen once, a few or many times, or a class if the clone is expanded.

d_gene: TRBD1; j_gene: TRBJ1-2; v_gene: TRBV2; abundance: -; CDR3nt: TGTGCCAGCAGTGGCGGGGGACAGGACGGAGGTGGCTACACCTTC; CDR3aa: CASSGGGQDGGGYTF
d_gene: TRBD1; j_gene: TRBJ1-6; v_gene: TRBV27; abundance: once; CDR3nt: TGTGCCAGCAGTTTCGGGGACAGAAATTCACCCCTCCACTTT; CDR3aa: CASSFGDRNSPLHF
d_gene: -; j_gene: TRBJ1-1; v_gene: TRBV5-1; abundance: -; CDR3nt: TGCGCCAGCAGCTTGAGAGAAAACACTGAAGCTTTCTTT; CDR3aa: CASSLRENTEAFF
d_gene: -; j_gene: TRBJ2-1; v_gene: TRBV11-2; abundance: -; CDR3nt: TGTGCCAGCAGCTTAGAGAGTGAGCAGTTCTTC; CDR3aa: CASSLESEQFF
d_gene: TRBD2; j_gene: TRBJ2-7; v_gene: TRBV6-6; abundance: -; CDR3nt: TGTGCCAGCAACAAGGAGAGCGGGGGGGCCCGCGAGCAGTACTTC; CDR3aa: CASNKESGGAREQYF
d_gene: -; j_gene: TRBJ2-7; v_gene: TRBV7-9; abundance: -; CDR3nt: TGTGCCAGCAGCCCAGTAGGGGCACCTTACGAGCAGTACTTC; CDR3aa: CASSPVGAPYEQYF
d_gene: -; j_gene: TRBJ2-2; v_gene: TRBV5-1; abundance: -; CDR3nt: TGCGCCAGCAGCCGTCCACAGGGAATGAACACCGGGGAGCTGTTTTTT; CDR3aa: CASSRPQGMNTGELFF
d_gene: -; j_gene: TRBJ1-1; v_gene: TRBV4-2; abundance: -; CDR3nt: TGTGCCAGCAGCCAAGATCTGCTATTAATCGGCGGCACTGAAGCTTTCTTT; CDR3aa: CASSQDLLLIGGTEAFF
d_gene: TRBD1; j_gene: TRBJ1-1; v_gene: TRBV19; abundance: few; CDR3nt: TGTGCCAGTAGCGATTCGGACAGGTCGAACACTGAAGCTTTCTTT; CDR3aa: CASSDSDRSNTEAFF
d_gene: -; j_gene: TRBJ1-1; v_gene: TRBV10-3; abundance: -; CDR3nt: TGTGCCATCAGTGAGTCTGCAGGGAGGACTGAAGCTTTCTTT; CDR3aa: CAISESAGRTEAFF
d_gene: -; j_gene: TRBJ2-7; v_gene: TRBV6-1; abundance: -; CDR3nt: TGTGCCAGCAGCTTCCTCCGAGGGGGATACGAGCAGTACTTC; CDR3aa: CASSFLRGGYEQYF
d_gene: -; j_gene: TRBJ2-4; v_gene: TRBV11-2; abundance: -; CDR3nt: TGTGCCAGCAGCTCCGTTTCGGGTCAGTACTTC; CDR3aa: CASSSVSGQYF
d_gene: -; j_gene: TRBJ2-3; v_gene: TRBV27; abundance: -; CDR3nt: TGTGCCAGCAGTCCTTGGGGGACTTCAAGCACAGATACGCAGTATTTT; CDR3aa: CASSPWGTSSTDTQYF
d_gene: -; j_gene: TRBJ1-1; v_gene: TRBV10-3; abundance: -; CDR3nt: TGTGCCAGCGTCGGCGGCACCCAGAACACTGAAGCTTTCTTT; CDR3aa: CASVGGTQNTEAFF
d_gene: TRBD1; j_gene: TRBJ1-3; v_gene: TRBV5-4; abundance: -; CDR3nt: TGTGCCAGCAGCATAACAGGGGGCGGAAACACCATATATTTT; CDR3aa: CASSITGGGNTIYF
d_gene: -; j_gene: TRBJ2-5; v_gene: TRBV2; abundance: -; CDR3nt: TGTGCCAGCAGATGGGGAGGAGAGACCCAGTACTTC; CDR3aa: CASRWGGETQYF
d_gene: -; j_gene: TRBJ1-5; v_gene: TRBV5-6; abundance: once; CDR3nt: TGTGCCAGCAGCTGGGGGGGGGCCTATAGCAATCAGCCCCAGCATTTT; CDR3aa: CASSWGGAYSNQPQHF
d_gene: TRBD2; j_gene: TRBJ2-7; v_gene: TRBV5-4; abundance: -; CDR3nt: TGTGCCAGCAGCGGGGGGGCTAGCGGGGGTCTCGAGCAGTACTTC; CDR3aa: CASSGGASGGLEQYF
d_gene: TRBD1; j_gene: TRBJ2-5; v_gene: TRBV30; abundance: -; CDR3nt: TGTGCCTGGAGCCAGGGGGCCGCGGAGACCCAGTACTTC; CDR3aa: CAWSQGAAETQYF
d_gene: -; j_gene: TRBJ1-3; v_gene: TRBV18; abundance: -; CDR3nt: TGTGCCAGCTCACGGGACTTCTCTGGAAACACCATATATTTT; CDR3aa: CASSRDFSGNTIYF
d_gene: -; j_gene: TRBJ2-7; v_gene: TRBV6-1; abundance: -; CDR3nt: TGTGCCAGCAGTGAAGAGCGGCAGTACTTC; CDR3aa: CASSEERQYF
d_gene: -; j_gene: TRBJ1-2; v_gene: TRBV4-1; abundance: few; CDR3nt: TGCGCCAGCAGCCAAGACAGGGTATCGGTCTATGGCTACACCTTC; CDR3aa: CASSQDRVSVYGYTF
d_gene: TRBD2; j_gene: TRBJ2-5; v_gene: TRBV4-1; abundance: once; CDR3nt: TGCGCCAGCAGCCCCTCGAGCAGGAGCGGGGGGGCCCGGGAGACCCAGTACTTC; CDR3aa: CASSPSSRSGGARETQYF
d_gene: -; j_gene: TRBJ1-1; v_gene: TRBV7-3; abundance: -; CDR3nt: TGTGCCAGCAGCCCCCAGGGCATTGCGATGAACACTGAAGCTTTCTTT; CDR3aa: CASSPQGIAMNTEAFF
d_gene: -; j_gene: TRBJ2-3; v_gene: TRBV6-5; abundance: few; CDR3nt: TGTGCCAGCGAAGCGGTTGGCACAGATACGCAGTATTTT; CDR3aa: CASEAVGTDTQYF
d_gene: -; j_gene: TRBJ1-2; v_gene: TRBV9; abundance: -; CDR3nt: TGTGCCAGCAGCGCTTTTGGGGCCAGCACCCTTAACTATGGCTACACCTTC; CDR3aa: CASSAFGASTLNYGYTF
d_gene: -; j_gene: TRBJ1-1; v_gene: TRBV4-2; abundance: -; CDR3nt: TGTGCCAGCAGCCAAAGCCACAGGGTGACTGAAGCTTTCTTT; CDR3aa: CASSQSHRVTEAFF
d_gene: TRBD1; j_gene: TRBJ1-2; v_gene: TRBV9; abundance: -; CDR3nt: TGTGCCAGCAGCTTAAGGGGGGGACAGGAGGGAGGCTACACCTTC; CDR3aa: CASSLRGGQEGGYTF
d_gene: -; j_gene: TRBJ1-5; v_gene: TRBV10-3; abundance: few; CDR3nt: TGTGCCATCAGTGAGGGGTCAGGGGGCAATCAGCCCCAGCATTTT; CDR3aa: CAISEGSGGNQPQHF
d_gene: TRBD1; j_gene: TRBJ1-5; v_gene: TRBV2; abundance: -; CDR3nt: TGTGCCAGCAGTCCGGGACAGGGGGCCAATCAGCCCCAGCATTTT; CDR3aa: CASSPGQGANQPQHF
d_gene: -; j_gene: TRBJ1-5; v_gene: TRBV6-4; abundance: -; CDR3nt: TGTGCCAGCAGTACGGACAGAGGTCAGCCCCAGCATTTT; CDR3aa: CASSTDRGQPQHF
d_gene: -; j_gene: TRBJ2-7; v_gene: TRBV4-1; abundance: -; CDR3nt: TGCGCCAGCAGCCAAGATTACGGGGGGCCCGAGCAGTACTTC; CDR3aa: CASSQDYGGPEQYF
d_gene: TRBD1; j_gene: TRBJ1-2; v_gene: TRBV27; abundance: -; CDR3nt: TGTGCCAGCAGTGCGGACAGGGAGCGACTCTATGGCTACACCTTC; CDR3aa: CASSADRERLYGYTF
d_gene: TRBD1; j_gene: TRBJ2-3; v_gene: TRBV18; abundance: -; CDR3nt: TGTGCCAGCTCACTTTCCGGGACAGGGGTTGTGGGCACAGATACGCAGTATTTT; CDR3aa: CASSLSGTGVVGTDTQYF
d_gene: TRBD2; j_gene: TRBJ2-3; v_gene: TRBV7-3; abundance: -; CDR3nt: TGTGCCAGCAGCTTTGAGGGGACTAGCTTTAGCACAGATACGCAGTATTTT; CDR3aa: CASSFEGTSFSTDTQYF
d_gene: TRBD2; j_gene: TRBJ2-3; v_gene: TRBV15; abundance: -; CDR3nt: TGTGCCACCAGCGACCGAGCGGGGGGGTCAGATACGCAGTATTTT; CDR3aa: CATSDRAGGSDTQYF
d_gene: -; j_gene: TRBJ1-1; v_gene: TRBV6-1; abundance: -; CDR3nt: TGTGCCAGCAGTGCCCGGGAGGGGTTGAGAGCTTTCTTT; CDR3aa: CASSAREGLRAFF
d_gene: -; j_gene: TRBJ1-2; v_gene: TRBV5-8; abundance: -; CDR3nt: TGTGCCAGCAGCTTGGAACTGTCGGTTGACTATGGCTACACCTTC; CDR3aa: CASSLELSVDYGYTF
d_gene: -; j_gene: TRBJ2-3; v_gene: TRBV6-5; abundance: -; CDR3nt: TGTGCCAGCAGTTACGCGGGAGATACGCAGTATTTT; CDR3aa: CASSYAGDTQYF
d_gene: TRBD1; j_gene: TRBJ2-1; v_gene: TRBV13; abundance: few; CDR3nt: TGTGCCAGCACCCAGAACAGGGGGCTTTACAATGAGCAGTTCTTC; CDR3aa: CASTQNRGLYNEQFF
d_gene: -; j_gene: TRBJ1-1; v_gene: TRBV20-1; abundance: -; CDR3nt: TGCAGTGCAAAATTCGGTACTGAAGCTTTCTTT; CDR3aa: CSAKFGTEAFF
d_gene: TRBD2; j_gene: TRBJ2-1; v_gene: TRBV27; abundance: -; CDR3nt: TGTGCCAGCAGTTTAGCGGGGGAATTTTATGAGCAGTTCTTC; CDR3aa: CASSLAGEFYEQFF
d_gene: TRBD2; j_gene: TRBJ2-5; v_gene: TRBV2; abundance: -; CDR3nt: TGTGCCAGCAAAGAGCGGGGGGGCAAAGAGACCCAGTACTTC; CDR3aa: CASKERGGKETQYF
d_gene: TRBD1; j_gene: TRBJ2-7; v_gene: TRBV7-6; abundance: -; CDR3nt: TGTGCCAGCAGTCTCGGACAGGGCTTCTTCTTGCTGGACGAGCAGTACTTC; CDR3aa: CASSLGQGFFLLDEQYF
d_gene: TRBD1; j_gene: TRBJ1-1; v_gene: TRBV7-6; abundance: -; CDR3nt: TGTGCCAGCAGCTCTAGACAGGGTGGAGCTTTCTTT; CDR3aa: CASSSRQGGAFF
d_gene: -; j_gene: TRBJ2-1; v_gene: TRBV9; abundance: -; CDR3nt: TGTGCCAGCAGCGTAGGACTAAATGAGCAGTTCTTC; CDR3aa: CASSVGLNEQFF
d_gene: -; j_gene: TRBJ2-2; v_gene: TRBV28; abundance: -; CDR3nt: TGTGCCAGCAGTTACTCCAGGGTGATGGAGCTGTTTTTT; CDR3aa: CASSYSRVMELFF
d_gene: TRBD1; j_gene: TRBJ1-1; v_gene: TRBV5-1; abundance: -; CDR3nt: TGCGCCAGCAGCTCCCAGGGGGCTCAGGTTGAAGCTTTCTTT; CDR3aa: CASSSQGAQVEAFF
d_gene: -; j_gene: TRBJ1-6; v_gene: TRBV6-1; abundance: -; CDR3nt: TGTGCCAGCAGTGATTTGGCCCTCTATAATTCACCCCTCCACTTT; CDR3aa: CASSDLALYNSPLHF
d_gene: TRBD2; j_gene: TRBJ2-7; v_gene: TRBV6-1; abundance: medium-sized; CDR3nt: TGTGCCAGCAGTGAACTAGCGGGGAGCTCCTACGAGCAGTACTTC; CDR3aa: CASSELAGSSYEQYF
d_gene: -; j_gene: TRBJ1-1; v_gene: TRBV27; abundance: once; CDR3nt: TGTGCCAGCAGTCCACCGAGGGGGTGGGGGAGCACTGAAGCTTTCTTT; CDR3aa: CASSPPRGWGSTEAFF
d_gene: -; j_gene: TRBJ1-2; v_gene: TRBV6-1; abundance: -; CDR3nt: TGTGCCAGCAGGGACAATTCCTTGAACTATGGCTACACCTTC; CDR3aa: CASRDNSLNYGYTF
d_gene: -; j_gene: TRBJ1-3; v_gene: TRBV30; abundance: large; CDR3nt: TGTGCCTGGAGGGAGGGAGAGGGAAACACCATATATTTT; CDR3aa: CAWREGEGNTIYF
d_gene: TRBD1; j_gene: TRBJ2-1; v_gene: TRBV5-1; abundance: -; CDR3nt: TGCGCCAGCAGCTTTCTTCCCTCGACAGGGGGCTCCTACAATGAGCAGTTCTTC; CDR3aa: CASSFLPSTGGSYNEQFF
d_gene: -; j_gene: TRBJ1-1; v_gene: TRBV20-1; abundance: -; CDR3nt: TGCAGTGCTATCCTCCAGGGGGAAGCTTTCTTT; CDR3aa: CSAILQGEAFF
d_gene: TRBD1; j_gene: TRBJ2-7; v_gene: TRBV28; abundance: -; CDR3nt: TGTGCCAGCAGCTCTTCCGGGACAGGCGGCTACGAGCAGTACTTC; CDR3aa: CASSSSGTGGYEQYF
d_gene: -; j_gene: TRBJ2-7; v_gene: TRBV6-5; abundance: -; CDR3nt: TGTGCCAGCAGCCCCCAGGGGAACGAGCAGTACTTC; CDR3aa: CASSPQGNEQYF
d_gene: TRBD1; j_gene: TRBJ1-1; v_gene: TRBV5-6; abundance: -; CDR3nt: TGTGCCAGCACCCCAGGGGGCTTGAACACTGAAGCTTTCTTT; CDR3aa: CASTPGGLNTEAFF
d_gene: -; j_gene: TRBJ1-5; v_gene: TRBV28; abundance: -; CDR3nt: TGTGCCAGCAGTAAAGGGGAGGGTCAGCCCCAGCATTTT; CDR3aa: CASSKGEGQPQHF
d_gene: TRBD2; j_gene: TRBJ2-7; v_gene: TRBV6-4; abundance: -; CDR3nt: TGTGCCAGCAGTGAAACTAGCGGGGGGGCCGAGCAGTACTTC; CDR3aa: CASSETSGGAEQYF